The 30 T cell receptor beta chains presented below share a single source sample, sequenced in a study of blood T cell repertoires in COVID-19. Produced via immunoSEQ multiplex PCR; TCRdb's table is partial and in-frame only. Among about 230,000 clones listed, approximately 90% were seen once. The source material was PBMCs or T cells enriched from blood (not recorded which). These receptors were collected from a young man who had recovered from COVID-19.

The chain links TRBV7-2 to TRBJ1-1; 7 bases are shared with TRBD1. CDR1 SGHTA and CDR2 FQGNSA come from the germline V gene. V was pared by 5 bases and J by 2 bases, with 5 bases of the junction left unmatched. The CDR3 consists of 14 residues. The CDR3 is CASSVGQENTEAFF. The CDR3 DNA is TGTGCCAGCAGCGTAGGACAGGAAAACACTGAAGCTTTCTTT.

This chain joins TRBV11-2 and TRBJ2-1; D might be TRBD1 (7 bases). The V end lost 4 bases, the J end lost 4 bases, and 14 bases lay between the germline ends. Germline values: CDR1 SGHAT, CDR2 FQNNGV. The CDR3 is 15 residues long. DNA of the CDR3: TGTGCCAGCAGCTGGGGCGGGACAGTATACAATGAGCAGTTCTTC. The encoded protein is CASSWGGTVYNEQFF.

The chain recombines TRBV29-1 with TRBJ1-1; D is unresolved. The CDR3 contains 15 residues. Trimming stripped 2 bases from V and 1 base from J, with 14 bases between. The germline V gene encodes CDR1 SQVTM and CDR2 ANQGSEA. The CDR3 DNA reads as TGCAGCGTTGAACCTACTTACAGCCGGAACACTGAAGCTTTCTTT. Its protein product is CSVEPTYSRNTEAFF.

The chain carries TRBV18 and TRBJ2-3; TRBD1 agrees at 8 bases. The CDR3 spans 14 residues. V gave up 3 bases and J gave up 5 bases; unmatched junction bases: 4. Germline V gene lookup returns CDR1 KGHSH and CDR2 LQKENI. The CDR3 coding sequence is TGTGCCAGCTCACCGACAGGGGCTGAAGATACGCAGTATTTT. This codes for CASSPTGAEDTQYF.

CDR3 region: CASSIGREGTYEQYF. The DNA of the CDR3 is TGTGCCAGTAGTATAGGCAGGGAAGGTACCTACGAGCAGTACTTC. The genes are TRBV19 and TRBJ2-7, with a weak D call TRBD1 (5 bases). The CDR3 covers 15 residues. V lost 1 base, J lost 2 bases, and 12 bases lay in between. Germline assignment: CDR1 LNHDA and CDR2 SQIVND (reference sequence).

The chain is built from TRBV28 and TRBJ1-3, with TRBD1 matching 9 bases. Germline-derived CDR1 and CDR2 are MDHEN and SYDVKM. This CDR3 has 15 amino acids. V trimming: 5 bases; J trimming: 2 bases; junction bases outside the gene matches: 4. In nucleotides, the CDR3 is TGTGCCAGCAGTAATAGACAGGGGGCTGGAAACACCATATATTTT. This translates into CASSNRQGAGNTIYF.

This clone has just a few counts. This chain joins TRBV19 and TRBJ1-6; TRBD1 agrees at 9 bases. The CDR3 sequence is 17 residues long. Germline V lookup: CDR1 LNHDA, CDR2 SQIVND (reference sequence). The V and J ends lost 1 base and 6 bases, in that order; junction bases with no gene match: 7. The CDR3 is CASSIGSTGQGNSPLHF. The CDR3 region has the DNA TGTGCCAGTAGTATAGGGAGCACGGGACAGGGTAATTCACCCCTCCACTTT.

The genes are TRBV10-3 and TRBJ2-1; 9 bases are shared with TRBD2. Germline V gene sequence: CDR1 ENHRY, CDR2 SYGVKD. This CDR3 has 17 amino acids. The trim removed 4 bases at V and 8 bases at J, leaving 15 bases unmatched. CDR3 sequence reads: CAISGTLSGSTLHEQFF. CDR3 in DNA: TGTGCCATCAGTGGGACCCTTAGCGGGAGTACCTTACATGAGCAGTTCTTC.

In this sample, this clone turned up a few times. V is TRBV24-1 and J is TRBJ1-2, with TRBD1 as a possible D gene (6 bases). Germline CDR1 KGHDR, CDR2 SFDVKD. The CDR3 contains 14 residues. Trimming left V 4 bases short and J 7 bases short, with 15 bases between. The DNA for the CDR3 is TGTGCCACCAGTGAACCTGACAGGTTTGGTGGCTACACCTTC. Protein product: CATSEPDRFGGYTF.

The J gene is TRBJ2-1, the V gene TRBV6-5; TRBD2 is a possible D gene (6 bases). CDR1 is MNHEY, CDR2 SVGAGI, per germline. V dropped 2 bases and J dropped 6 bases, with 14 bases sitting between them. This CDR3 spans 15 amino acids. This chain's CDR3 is CASSYGGGITNEQFF. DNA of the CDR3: TGTGCCAGCAGTTACGGTGGGGGGATCACCAATGAGCAGTTCTTC.

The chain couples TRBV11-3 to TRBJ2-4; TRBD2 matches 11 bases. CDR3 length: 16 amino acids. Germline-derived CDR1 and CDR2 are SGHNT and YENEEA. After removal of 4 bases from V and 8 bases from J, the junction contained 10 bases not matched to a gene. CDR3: CASSSSRLAGKDIQYF. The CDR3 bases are TGTGCCAGCAGCTCGAGCCGACTAGCGGGAAAGGACATTCAGTACTTC.

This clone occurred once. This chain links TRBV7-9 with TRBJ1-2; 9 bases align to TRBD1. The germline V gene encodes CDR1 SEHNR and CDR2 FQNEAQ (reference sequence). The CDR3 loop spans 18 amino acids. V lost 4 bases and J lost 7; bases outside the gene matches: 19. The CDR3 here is CASSYWGRDRENRGGYTF. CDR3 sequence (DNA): TGTGCCAGCAGCTATTGGGGCCGGGACAGGGAAAACAGAGGTGGCTACACCTTC.

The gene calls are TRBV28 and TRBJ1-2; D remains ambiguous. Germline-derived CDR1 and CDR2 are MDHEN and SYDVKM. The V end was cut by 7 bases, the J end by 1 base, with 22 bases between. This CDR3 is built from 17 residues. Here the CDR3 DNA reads TGTGCCAGCACCTCCCACCTTCGGCGGGAGTTTAACTATGGCTACACCTTC. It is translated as CASTSHLRREFNYGYTF.

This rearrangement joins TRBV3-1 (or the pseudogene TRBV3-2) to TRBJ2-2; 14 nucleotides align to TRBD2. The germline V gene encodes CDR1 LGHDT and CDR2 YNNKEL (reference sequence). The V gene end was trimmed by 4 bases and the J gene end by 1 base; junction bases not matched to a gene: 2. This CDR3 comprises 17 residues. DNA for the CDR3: TGTGCCAGCAGCCTGGGACTAGCGGGGGTGAACACCGGGGAGCTGTTTTTT. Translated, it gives CASSLGLAGVNTGELFF.

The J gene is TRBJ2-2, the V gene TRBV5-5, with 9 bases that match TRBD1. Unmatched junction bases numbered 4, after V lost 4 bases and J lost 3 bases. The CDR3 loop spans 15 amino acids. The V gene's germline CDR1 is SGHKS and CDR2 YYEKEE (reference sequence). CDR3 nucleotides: TGTGCCAGCAGCCTTAGGACAGGGGACACCGGGGAGCTGTTTTTT. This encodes CASSLRTGDTGELFF.

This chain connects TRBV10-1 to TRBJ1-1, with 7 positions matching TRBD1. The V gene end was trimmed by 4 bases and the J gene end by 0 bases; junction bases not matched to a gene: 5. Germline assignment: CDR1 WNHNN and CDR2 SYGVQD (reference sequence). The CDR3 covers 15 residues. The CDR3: CASSGRGGLNTEAFF. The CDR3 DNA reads TGCGCCAGCAGTGGCCGAGGGGGCTTGAACACTGAAGCTTTCTTT.

The CDR3 protein is CASSSTDSSTDTQYF. The CDR3 DNA is TGTGCCAGCAGCTCGACGGACTCTAGCACAGATACGCAGTATTTT. The chain recombines TRBV7-8 with TRBJ2-3; weak D call: TRBD2 (5 bases). The CDR3 loop spans 15 amino acids. Germline V gene lookup returns CDR1 SGHVS and CDR2 FQNEAQ. V lost 4 bases to trimming and J lost 0 bases, with 11 bases between them.

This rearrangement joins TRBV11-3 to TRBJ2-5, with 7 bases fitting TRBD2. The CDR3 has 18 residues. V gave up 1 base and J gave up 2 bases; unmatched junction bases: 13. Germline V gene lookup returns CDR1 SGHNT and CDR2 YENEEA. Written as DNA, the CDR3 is TGTGCCAGCAGCTTAGGAGTCGGCCTCGCGGGGGAGCAAGAGACCCAGTACTTC. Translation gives CASSLGVGLAGEQETQYF.

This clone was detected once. CDR3 sequence: CASSKTGGTGYEQYF. CDR3 sequence (DNA): TGTGCCAGTAGTAAGACAGGGGGCACGGGCTACGAGCAGTACTTC. The chain is built from TRBV19 and TRBJ2-7; 10 nucleotides match TRBD1. V lost 4 bases to trimming and J lost 3 bases; unmatched junction nucleotides: 6. Per the germline V gene, CDR1 is LNHDA and CDR2 is SQIVND (reference sequence). The CDR3 totals 15 residues.

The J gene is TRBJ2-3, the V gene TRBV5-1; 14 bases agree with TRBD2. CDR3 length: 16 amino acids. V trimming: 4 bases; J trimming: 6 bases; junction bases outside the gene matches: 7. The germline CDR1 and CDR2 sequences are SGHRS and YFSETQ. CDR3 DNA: TGCGCCAGCAGCCCACAGACTAGCGGGGGGGCCGATACGCAGTATTTT. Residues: CASSPQTSGGADTQYF.

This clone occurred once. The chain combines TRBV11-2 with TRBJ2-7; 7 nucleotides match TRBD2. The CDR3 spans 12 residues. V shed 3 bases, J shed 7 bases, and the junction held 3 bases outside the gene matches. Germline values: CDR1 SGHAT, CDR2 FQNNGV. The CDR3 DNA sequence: TGTGCCAGCAGCTTGGGGAGGGGAGAGCAGTACTTC. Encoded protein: CASSLGRGEQYF.

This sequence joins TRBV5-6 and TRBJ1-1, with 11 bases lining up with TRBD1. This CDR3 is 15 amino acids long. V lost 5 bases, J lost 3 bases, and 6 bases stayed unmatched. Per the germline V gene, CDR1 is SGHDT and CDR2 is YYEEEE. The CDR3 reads CASSYGTGGYTEAFF. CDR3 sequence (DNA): TGTGCCAGCAGTTACGGGACAGGGGGGTACACTGAAGCTTTCTTT.

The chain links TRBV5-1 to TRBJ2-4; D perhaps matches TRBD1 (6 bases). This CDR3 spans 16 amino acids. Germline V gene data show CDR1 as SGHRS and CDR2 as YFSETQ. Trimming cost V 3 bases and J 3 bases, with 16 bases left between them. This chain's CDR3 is CASSYTPTGFKNIQYF. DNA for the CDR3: TGCGCCAGCAGCTACACGCCAACAGGGTTCAAAAACATTCAGTACTTC.

The CDR3 sequence: CASSRVGNEQFF. The DNA of the CDR3 is TGTGCCAGCAGCCGGGTGGGCAATGAGCAGTTCTTC. The chain uses TRBV11-3 and TRBJ2-1; D is ambiguous. The V end lost 5 bases, the J end lost 6 bases, and 8 bases lay between the germline ends. Germline V gene sequence: CDR1 SGHNT, CDR2 YENEEA. The CDR3 covers 12 residues.

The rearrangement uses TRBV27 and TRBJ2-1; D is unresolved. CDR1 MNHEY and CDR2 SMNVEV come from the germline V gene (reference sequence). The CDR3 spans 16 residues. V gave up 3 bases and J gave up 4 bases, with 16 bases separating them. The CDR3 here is CASSFRGGILYNEQFF. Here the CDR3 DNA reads TGTGCCAGCAGTTTTCGCGGTGGAATATTATACAATGAGCAGTTCTTC.

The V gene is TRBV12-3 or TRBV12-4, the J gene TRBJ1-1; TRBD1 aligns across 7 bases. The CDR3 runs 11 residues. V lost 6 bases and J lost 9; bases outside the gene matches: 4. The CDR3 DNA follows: TGTGCCAGCAGCCCGACAGGGAAAGCTTTCTTT. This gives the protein CASSPTGKAFF.

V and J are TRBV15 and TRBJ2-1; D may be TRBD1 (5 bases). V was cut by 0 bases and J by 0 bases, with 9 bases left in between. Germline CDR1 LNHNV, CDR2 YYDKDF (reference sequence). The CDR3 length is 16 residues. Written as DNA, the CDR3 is TGTGCCACCAGCAGAGATTTAGGGGACTCCTACAATGAGCAGTTCTTC. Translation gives CATSRDLGDSYNEQFF. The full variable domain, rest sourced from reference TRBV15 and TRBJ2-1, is DAMVIQNPRYQVTQFGKPVTLSCSQTLNHNVMYWYQQKSSQAPKLLFHYYDKDFNNEADTPDNFQSRRPNTSFCFLDIRSPGLGDTAMYLCATSRDLGDSYNEQFFGPGTRLTVL.

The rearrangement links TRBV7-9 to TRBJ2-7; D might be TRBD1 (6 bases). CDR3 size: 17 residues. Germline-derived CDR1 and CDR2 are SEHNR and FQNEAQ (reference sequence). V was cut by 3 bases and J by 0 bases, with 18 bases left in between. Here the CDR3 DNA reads TGTGCCAGCAGCTTGATACAGGGACCTAGGAGCTCCTACGAGCAGTACTTC. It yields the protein CASSLIQGPRSSYEQYF.

CDR3 sequence (DNA): TGTGCCAGTAGTGCGACAGGGTCGAACACTGAAGCTTTCTTT. Translated, it gives CASSATGSNTEAFF. The rearrangement uses TRBV19 and TRBJ1-1; 7 nucleotides align to TRBD1. This CDR3 comprises 14 residues. The J segment lost 1 base and the V segment lost 5 bases, leaving 4 bases of the junction unmatched. Germline V CDR1 and CDR2: LNHDA, SQIVND (reference sequence).

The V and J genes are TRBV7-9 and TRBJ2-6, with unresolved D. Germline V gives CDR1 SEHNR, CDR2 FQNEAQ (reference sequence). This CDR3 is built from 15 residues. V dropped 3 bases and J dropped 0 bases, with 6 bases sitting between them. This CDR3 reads CASSFSGSGANVLTF. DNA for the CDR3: TGTGCCAGCAGCTTCTCGGGCTCTGGGGCCAACGTCCTGACTTTC. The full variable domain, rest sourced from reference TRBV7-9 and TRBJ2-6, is DTGVSQNPRHKITKRGQNVTFRCDPISEHNRLYWYRQTLGQGPEFLTYFQNEAQLEKSRLLSDRFSAERPKGSFSTLEIQRTEQGDSAMYLCASSFSGSGANVLTFGAGSRLTVL.